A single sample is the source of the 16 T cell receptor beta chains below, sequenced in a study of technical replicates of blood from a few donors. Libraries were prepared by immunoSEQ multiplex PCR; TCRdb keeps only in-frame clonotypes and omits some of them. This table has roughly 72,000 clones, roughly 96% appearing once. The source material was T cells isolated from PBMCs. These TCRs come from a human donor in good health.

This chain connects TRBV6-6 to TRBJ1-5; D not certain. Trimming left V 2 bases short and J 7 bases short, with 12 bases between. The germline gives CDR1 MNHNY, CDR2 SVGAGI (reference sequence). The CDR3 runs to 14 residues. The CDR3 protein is CASSYPGLWQPQHF. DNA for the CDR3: TGTGCCAGCAGTTACCCTGGGCTATGGCAGCCCCAGCATTTT.

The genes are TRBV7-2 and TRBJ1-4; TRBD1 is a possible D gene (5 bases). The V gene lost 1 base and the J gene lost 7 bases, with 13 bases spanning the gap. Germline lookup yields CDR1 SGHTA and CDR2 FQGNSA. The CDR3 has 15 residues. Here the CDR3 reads CASSLGSGVSEKLFF. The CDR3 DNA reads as TGTGCCAGCAGCTTAGGGTCGGGGGTTTCTGAAAAACTGTTTTTT.

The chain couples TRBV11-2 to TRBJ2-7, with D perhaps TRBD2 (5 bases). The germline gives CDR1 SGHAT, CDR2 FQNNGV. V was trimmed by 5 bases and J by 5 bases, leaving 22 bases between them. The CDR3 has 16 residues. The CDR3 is CASSPPASGPRDEQYF. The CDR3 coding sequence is TGTGCCAGCAGCCCCCCCGCAAGCGGCCCTAGGGACGAGCAGTACTTC.

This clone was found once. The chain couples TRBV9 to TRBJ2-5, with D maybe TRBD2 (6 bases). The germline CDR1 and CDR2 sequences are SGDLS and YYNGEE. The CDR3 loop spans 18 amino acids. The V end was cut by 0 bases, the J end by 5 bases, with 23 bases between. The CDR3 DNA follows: TGTGCCAGCAGCGTAGTTGGCCTGCTTGTGGCGGGGAGGGAGACCCAGTACTTC. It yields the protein CASSVVGLLVAGRETQYF.

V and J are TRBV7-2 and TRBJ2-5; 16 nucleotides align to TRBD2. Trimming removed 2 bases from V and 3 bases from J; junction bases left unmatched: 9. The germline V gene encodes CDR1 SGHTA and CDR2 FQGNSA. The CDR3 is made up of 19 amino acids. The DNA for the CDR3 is TGTGCCAGCAGCTTAATCGGGACTAGCGGGAGGGCGAATGAAGAGACCCAGTACTTC. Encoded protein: CASSLIGTSGRANEETQYF.

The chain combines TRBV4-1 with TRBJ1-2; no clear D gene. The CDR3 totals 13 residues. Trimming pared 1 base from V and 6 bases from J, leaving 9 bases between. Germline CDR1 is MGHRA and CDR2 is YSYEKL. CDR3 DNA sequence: TGCGCCAGCAGCCAAGCGTTACAAGATGGCTACACCTTC. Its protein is CASSQALQDGYTF.

This CDR3 reads CASSLAGQGNEKLFF. CDR3 coding DNA: TGTGCCAGCAGCTTAGCGGGACAGGGGAATGAAAAACTGTTTTTT. The chain carries TRBV7-2 and TRBJ1-4; 10 bases line up with TRBD1. CDR1 is SGHTA, CDR2 FQGNSA, per germline. The CDR3 has 15 amino acids. The trim removed 0 bases at V and 5 bases at J, leaving 0 bases unmatched.

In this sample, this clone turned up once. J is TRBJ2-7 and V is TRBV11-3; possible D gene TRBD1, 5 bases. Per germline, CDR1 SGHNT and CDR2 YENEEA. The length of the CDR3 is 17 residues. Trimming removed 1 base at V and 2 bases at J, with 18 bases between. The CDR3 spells CASSLVYRQEGTYEQYF. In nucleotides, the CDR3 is TGTGCCAGCAGCTTAGTATACAGGCAGGAAGGCACCTACGAGCAGTACTTC. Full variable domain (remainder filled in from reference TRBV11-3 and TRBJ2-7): EAGVVQSPRYKIIEKKQPVAFWCNPISGHNTLYWYLQNLGQGPELLIRYENEEAVDDSQLPKDRFSAERLKGVDSTLKIQPAELGDSAVYLCASSLVYRQEGTYEQYFGPGTRLTVT.

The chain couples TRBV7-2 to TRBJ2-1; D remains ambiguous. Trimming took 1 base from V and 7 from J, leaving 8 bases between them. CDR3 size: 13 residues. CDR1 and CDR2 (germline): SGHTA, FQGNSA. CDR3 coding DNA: TGTGCCAGCAGCTTAGGGGCCAGGAATGAGCAGTTCTTC. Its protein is CASSLGARNEQFF. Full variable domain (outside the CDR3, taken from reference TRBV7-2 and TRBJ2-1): GAGVSQSPSNKVTEKGKDVELRCDPISGHTALYWYRQSLGQGLEFLIYFQGNSAPDKSGLPSDRFSAERTGGSVSTLTIQRTQQEDSAVYLCASSLGARNEQFFGPGTRLTVL.

The CDR3 protein is CASSAQYTGELFF. The DNA for the CDR3 is TGTGCCAGCAGTGCACAGTACACCGGGGAGCTGTTTTTT. V gene TRBV2 combines with J gene TRBJ2-2; D is ambiguous. Germline V gene sequence: CDR1 SNHLY, CDR2 FYNNEI. The V gene lost 4 bases and the J gene lost 3 bases, with 6 bases spanning the gap. The CDR3 has 13 amino acids.

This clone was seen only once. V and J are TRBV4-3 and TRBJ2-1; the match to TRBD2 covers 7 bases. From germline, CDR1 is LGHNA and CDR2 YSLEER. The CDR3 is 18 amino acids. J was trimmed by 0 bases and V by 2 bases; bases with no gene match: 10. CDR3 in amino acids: CASSQRAAGPSSYNEQFF. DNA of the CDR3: TGCGCCAGCAGCCAACGGGCAGCGGGGCCTAGCTCCTACAATGAGCAGTTCTTC.

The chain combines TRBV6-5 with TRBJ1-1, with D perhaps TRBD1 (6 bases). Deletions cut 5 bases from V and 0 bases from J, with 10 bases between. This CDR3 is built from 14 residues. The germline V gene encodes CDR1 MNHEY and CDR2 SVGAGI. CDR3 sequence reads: CASSRGHLNTEAFF. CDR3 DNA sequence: TGTGCCAGCAGTCGGGGACATTTGAACACTGAAGCTTTCTTT.

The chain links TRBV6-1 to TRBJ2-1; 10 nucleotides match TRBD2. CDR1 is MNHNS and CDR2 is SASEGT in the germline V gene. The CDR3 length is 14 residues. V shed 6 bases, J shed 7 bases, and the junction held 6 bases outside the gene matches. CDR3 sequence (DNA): TGTGCCAGCAGCTCTAGCGGGAGTATAAATGAGCAGTTCTTC. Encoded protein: CASSSSGSINEQFF.

CDR3 loop: CATQQGFTEAFF. The CDR3 DNA reads TGTGCCACCCAACAGGGTTTCACTGAAGCTTTCTTT. The gene calls are TRBV19 and TRBJ1-1, with D maybe TRBD1 (6 bases). The CDR3 totals 12 residues. CDR1 and CDR2 from the germline V gene are LNHDA and SQIVND (reference sequence). Deletions cut 10 bases from V and 4 bases from J, with 13 bases between.

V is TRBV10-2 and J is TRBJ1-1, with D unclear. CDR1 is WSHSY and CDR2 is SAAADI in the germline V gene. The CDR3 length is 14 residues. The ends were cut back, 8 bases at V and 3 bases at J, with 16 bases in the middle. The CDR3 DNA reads TGCGCCAGCTACGCCTGGGCTCCGGACACTGAAGCTTTCTTT. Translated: CASYAWAPDTEAFF.

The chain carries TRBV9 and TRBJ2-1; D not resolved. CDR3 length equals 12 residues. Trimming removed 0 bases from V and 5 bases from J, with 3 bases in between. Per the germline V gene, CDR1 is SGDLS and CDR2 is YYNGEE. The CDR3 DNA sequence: TGTGCCAGCAGCGTAGTCAACAATGAGCAGTTCTTC. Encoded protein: CASSVVNNEQFF.